This T cell receptor (beta chain) came from a study of human T cells and chemical hapten exposure. Between the trimmed V and J ends, which lost 0 bases and 8 bases, there was a span of 17 bases. The CDR3 extends over 16 amino acids. CDR1 DFQATT and CDR2 SNEGSKA come from the germline V gene (reference sequence). Using its own MiXCR run on the RACE reads, TCRdb lists one record per CDR3 protein. The sample shows roughly 71,000 distinct CDR3 sequences, 11% of them seen only once. Specified time point: patch test 3, about 24 weeks after DPC sensitization. Treatment meaning: therapeutic diphenylcyclopropenone sensitization with weekly scalp DPC.

The chain is built from TRBV20-1 and TRBJ1-6; D is possibly TRBD1 (5 bases). Source: whole blood, taken in connection with sensitization to the hapten diphenylcyclopropenone (DPC). This TCR came from a woman aged 45-59 years with alopecia areata. Some clones in this sample may be carry-over from other donors' samples. For the CDR3, the DNA is TGCAGTGCTAGAGATCTCAGGGAAATCAGCGATTCACCCCTCCACTTT. Its translation is CSARDLREISDSPLHF.